This TCR beta chain was sequenced during a study of T cells in Graves' hyperthyroidism and ophthalmopathy. Study-wide findings and caveats: Median prediction lead before ophthalmopathy onset was about 6.5 months with the model.

This clonotype was detected many times. Antigen: not known. Trimming removed 1 base from V and 4 bases from J, with 7 bases in between. This CDR3 spans 13 amino acids. Germline loops: CDR1 SGHRS, CDR2 YFSETQ. RNA transcripts yielded amplified TCR beta CDR3 regions. First-round RT-PCR of the TCR CDR3 relied on the HTBI primer set. TCRdb recomputed calls from the multiplex PCR reads with MiXCR, one row per CDR3 protein. The sample has 300,000 to 400,000 distinct CDR3 sequences; 13% are singletons. The chain recombines TRBV5-1 with TRBJ2-3; the D is unclear. The source of this sequence is a woman aged 18 to 35 with Graves' hyperthyroidism. Input material: blood. Here the CDR3 reads CASSLRASDTQYF. The CDR3 nucleotides read TGCGCCAGCAGCTTGAGAGCTTCAGATACGCAGTATTTT. The whole variable domain, remainder taken from reference TRBV5-1 and TRBJ2-3, is KAGVTQTPRYLIKTRGQQVTLSCSPISGHRSVSWYQQTPGQGLQFLFEYFSETQRNKGNFPGRFSGRQFSNSRSEMNVSTLELGDSALYLCASSLRASDTQYFGPGTRLTVL.